This TCR beta chain is drawn from a study of blood T cell repertoires in COVID-19. Across the study: T cells, B-cell-depleted T cells, or PBMCs provided the cDNA or gDNA that served as material.

In terms of age and location, participants ranged from roughly 18 to 100 years and lived in about 25 US areas. Participants were placed into cohorts based on the clinical history they reported. TCRdb keeps only in-frame clones here, not all; method: immunoSEQ multiplex PCR. The repertoire includes 350,000 to 400,000 clones, around 87% of them detected once, and 0.9% to 1% sits in the top ten. Germline V gene sequence: CDR1 SGHRS, CDR2 YFSETQ. V was clipped by 1 base and J by 3 bases; unmatched bases: 6. The CDR3 contains 15 residues. The TCR sequence derives from a woman in her twenties or thirties with acute COVID-19. Sequences were obtained from PBMCs or T cells enriched from blood (not recorded which). V gene TRBV5-1 combines with J gene TRBJ1-2, with 7 bases fitting TRBD1. The CDR3 DNA follows: TGCGCCAGCAGCTTGAGACAGGGCATGGACTATGGCTACACCTTC. This sequence encodes CASSLRQGMDYGYTF.